The rows below give T cell receptor beta chains drawn from one sample of a study of vaccination and CD4 T cells after COVID-19. Antigens of these TCRs are unknown. MiXCR was run by TCRdb on the PCR reads, yielding one entry per CDR3 protein. This sample has about 19,000 distinct CDR3 sequences; about 32% occur once, and the top ten carry about 15%. Material: cultured CD4+ T cells from blood. Receptors were obtained from a human donor with COVID-19. CDR3s include the opening cysteine and the closing phenylalanine or tryptophan. Each record gives: D gene, J gene, clone size, CDR3 length, V gene, CDR3 DNA, CDR3 protein. A D gene is named only where the DNA matches it firmly. Where a row states a size, it is once, few, many or the class of an expanded clone; other rows omit it.

d_gene: TRBD2; j_gene: TRBJ2-1; abundance: NA; len: 19; v_gene: TRBV5-1; CDR3nt: TGCGCCAGCAGCTTGGGACTAGCGGGGGGCTGGGATACGTACAATGAGCAGTTCTTC; CDR3aa: CASSLGLAGGWDTYNEQFF
d_gene: TRBD1; j_gene: TRBJ1-1; abundance: NA; len: 14; v_gene: TRBV20-1; CDR3nt: TGCAGTGCTAGACCGGGACAGGCGAGCACTGAAGCTTTCTTT; CDR3aa: CSARPGQASTEAFF
d_gene: NA; j_gene: TRBJ1-6; abundance: NA; len: 17; v_gene: TRBV27; CDR3nt: TGTGCCAGCGGCCGAGGGGCAGTAACCACCTATAATTCACCCCTCCACTTT; CDR3aa: CASGRGAVTTYNSPLHF
d_gene: NA; j_gene: TRBJ1-2; abundance: few; len: 16; v_gene: TRBV4-1; CDR3nt: TGCGCCAGCAGCCAGGACCCTGGCGGGACTAACTATGGCTACACCTTC; CDR3aa: CASSQDPGGTNYGYTF
d_gene: NA; j_gene: TRBJ1-1; abundance: NA; len: 16; v_gene: TRBV12-5; CDR3nt: TGTGCTAGTGGCTTCGGGGCAGGGTACAGGAACACTGAAGCTTTCTTT; CDR3aa: CASGFGAGYRNTEAFF
d_gene: NA; j_gene: TRBJ1-1; abundance: few; len: 13; v_gene: TRBV6-1; CDR3nt: TGTGCCAGCGGGGCAGGGCTCAACACTGAAGCTTTCTTT; CDR3aa: CASGAGLNTEAFF
d_gene: TRBD1; j_gene: TRBJ2-5; abundance: few; len: 12; v_gene: TRBV20-1; CDR3nt: TGCAGTGCTGGGGACAGACAAGAGACCCAGTACTTC; CDR3aa: CSAGDRQETQYF
d_gene: NA; j_gene: TRBJ2-5; abundance: NA; len: 13; v_gene: TRBV12-3/TRBV12-4; CDR3nt: TGTGCCAGCAGTTACGGCCGCCAAGAGACCCAGTACTTC; CDR3aa: CASSYGRQETQYF
d_gene: TRBD1; j_gene: TRBJ2-3; abundance: NA; len: 16; v_gene: TRBV9; CDR3nt: TGTGCCAGCAGCGTAGGAAGGGGGACAGGGACCGATACGCAGTATTTT; CDR3aa: CASSVGRGTGTDTQYF
d_gene: NA; j_gene: TRBJ2-1; abundance: NA; len: 14; v_gene: TRBV5-5; CDR3nt: TGTGCCAGCAGCCACGAATGGGGGGGCCCCGGCCAGTTCTTC; CDR3aa: CASSHEWGGPGQFF
d_gene: TRBD1; j_gene: TRBJ2-5; abundance: NA; len: 15; v_gene: TRBV2; CDR3nt: TGTGCCAGCGTGGGGGGGACAGGGGGCACGAAGACCCAGTACTTC; CDR3aa: CASVGGTGGTKTQYF
d_gene: NA; j_gene: TRBJ1-1; abundance: NA; len: 14; v_gene: TRBV7-2; CDR3nt: TGTGCCAGCAGCTTAGTAGGGTCAAACACTGAAGCTTTCTTT; CDR3aa: CASSLVGSNTEAFF
d_gene: NA; j_gene: TRBJ2-2; abundance: few; len: 14; v_gene: TRBV12-3/TRBV12-4; CDR3nt: TGTGCCAGCAGTTTCACAGGGAACACCGGGGAGCTGTTTTTT; CDR3aa: CASSFTGNTGELFF
d_gene: NA; j_gene: TRBJ1-1; abundance: NA; len: 17; v_gene: TRBV7-9; CDR3nt: TGTGCCAGCAGCTTAGGGGTGGGCAGGGCGATTCGGACTGAAGCTTTCTTT; CDR3aa: CASSLGVGRAIRTEAFF
d_gene: NA; j_gene: TRBJ2-7; abundance: few; len: 15; v_gene: TRBV7-9; CDR3nt: TGTGCCAGCACCCGGGGAGAGGTAGGGGCCTACGAGCAGTACTTC; CDR3aa: CASTRGEVGAYEQYF
d_gene: NA; j_gene: TRBJ2-3; abundance: few; len: 15; v_gene: TRBV6-1; CDR3nt: TGTGCCAGCAGTATCCGTGGGGGAAACACAGATACGCAGTATTTT; CDR3aa: CASSIRGGNTDTQYF
d_gene: TRBD1; j_gene: TRBJ1-2; abundance: NA; len: 14; v_gene: TRBV5-1; CDR3nt: TGCGCCAGCAGGTCTACAGGGGAAGGGGATGGCTACACCTTC; CDR3aa: CASRSTGEGDGYTF